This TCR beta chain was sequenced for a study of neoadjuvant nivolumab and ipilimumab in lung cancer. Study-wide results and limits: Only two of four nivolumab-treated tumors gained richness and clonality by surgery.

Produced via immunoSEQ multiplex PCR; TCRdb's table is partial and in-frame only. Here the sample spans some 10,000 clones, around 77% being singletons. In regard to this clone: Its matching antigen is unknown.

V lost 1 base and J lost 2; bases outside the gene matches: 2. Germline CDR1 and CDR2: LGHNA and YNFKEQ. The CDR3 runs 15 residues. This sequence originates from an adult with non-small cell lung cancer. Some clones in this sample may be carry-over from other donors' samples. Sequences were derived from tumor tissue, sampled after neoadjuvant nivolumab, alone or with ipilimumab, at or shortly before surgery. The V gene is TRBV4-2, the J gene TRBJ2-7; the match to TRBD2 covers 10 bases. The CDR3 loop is CASSQGTSGAYEQYF. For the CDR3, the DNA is TGTGCCAGCAGCCAAGGGACTAGCGGCGCCTACGAGCAGTACTTC.